This TCR beta chain was recovered during a study of CD8+ T cells in alopecia areata. The study's findings and limits: Clonality exceeded that of normal scalp in lesional scalp, most notably in alopecia totalis/universalis. Sequenced scalp T cells also include alphabeta T cells resident in normal skin.

V was clipped by 1 base and J by 2 bases, with 11 bases between them. Germline assignment: CDR1 SGHVS and CDR2 FNYEAQ. The CDR3 loop spans 15 amino acids. Peripheral blood and lesional scalp punch biopsies were taken from alopecia areata patients. PBMC-derived CD4+ and CD8+ T cells were sorted. About this clone: The antigen remains undetermined.

The authors extracted RNA and reverse transcribed it into cDNA as the sequencing template. Sequenced by immunoSEQ multiplex PCR; TCRdb stores in-frame clones only, minus some. The sample shows over 110,000 clones, about half of them seen only once. This receptor was obtained from a human donor with alopecia areata. Sequenced here: CD4+ T cells sorted from blood, sampled at week 0. The chain employs TRBV7-6 and TRBJ1-2; no reliable D call. The CDR3 here is CASSLVTDANYGYTF. CDR3 in DNA: TGTGCCAGCAGCTTAGTCACAGACGCCAACTATGGCTACACCTTC. Combining the CDR3 with reference TRBV7-6 and TRBJ1-2 gives the whole variable domain GAGVSQSPRYKVTKRGQDVALRCDPISGHVSLYWYRQALGQGPEFLTYFNYEAQQDKSGLPNDRFSAERPEGSISTLTIQRTEQRDSAMYRCASSLVTDANYGYTFGSGTRLTVV.